What follows is one T cell receptor beta chain and its context. Sequencing was performed with immunoSEQ multiplex PCR; in TCRdb, only in-frame clones are kept and a portion is missing. The sample carries some 100,000 clones, roughly nine tenths recorded once. The data are from a study of control samples from healthy donors and cancer patients. This TCR was recovered from a human donor in good health. The donor label of this sample is uncertain. The sequencing input was blood.

The CDR3 spells CASSIIRKGAEAFF. The DNA for the CDR3 is TGTGCCAGCAGTATTATTCGCAAAGGGGCTGAAGCTTTCTTT. V gene TRBV2 combines with J gene TRBJ1-1; TRBD1 is a possible D gene (5 bases). The length of the CDR3 is 14 residues. CDR1 is SNHLY, CDR2 FYNNEI, per germline. Trimming stripped 5 bases from V and 6 bases from J, with 16 bases between.